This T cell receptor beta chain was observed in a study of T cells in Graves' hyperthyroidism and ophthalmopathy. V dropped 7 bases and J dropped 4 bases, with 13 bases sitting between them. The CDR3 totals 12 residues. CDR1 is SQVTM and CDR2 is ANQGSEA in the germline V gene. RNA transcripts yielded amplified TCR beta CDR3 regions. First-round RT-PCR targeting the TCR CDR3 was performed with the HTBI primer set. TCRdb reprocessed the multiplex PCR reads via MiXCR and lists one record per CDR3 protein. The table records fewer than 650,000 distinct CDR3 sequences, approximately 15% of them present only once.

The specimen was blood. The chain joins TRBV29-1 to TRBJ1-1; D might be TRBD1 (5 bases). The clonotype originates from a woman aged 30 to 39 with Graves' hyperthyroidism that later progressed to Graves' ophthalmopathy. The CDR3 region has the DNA TGCAGCGGCATGACAGAGTTCACTGAAGCTTTCTTT. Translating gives CSGMTEFTEAFF.